The source of this T cell receptor beta chain is a study of blood T cell repertoires in COVID-19. Study overall: From T cells, B-cell-depleted T cells, or PBMCs came the material, which was cDNA or gDNA.

Unmatched junction bases numbered 5, after V lost 0 bases and J lost 5 bases. Germline V gives CDR1 LGHNA, CDR2 YNFKEQ. CDR3 length equals 16 residues. The authors' processing: Counts of nucleated cells, estimated from reference gene primer amplification, were obtained. The repertoire was sequenced with immunoSEQ multiplex PCR; TCRdb's copy has only in-frame clones and lacks some. The V and J calls and clone size were taken over from that table, and D and trimming were inferred from the DNA. The sample consists of roughly 70,000 clones, approximately 80% of them appearing once. Sequenced sample: peripheral blood. The TCR originated in a human donor in a cohort sampled during active COVID-19. V is TRBV4-2 and J is TRBJ2-3; 10 bases agree with TRBD2. In DNA, the CDR3 is TGTGCCAGCAGCCAAGAACTAGCGGGGATTCAAGATACGCAGTATTTT. Protein sequence: CASSQELAGIQDTQYF.